These 8 T cell receptor beta chains were sequenced from one sample in a study of CD8+ T cells in alopecia areata. Reverse transcription of extracted RNA yielded cDNA, which provided the sequencing template. Sequencing was performed with immunoSEQ multiplex PCR; in TCRdb, only in-frame clones are kept and a portion is missing. Of more than 150,000 clones detected, about 60% appear once; the ten largest clones hold 10% to 15%. Described treatment: oral pan-JAK inhibitor, 5-10 mg twice daily. Material: CD8+ T cells sorted from blood, obtained at week 24, from a patient treated with tofacitinib. Every receptor here comes from a human donor with alopecia areata.

This chain uses TRBV6-5 with TRBJ2-1, with D perhaps matching TRBD1 or TRBD2 (5 bases each). Germline V gives CDR1 MNHEY, CDR2 SVGAGI. Trimming shortened V by 8 bases and J by 5 bases, and 16 bases separated the two germline ends. The CDR3 length is 14 residues. CDR3 loop: CASGGRTTNNEQFF. The CDR3 DNA reads TGTGCCAGCGGGGGACGAACTACTAACAATGAGCAGTTCTTC.

This clone was detected a few times. V usage is TRBV21-1 and J usage is TRBJ2-7; the table gives TRBD1 as D, unverified against the DNA. TRBV21-1 constitutes a pseudogene. The CDR3 runs to 16 residues. CDR3 protein: CASSKNSPGQNYEQYF. For the CDR3, the DNA is TGTGCCAGCAGCAAAAATTCGCCGGGACAGAACTACGAGCAGTACTTC.

V is TRBV14 and J is TRBJ1-2; D remains unclear. Germline V gene sequence: CDR1 SGHDN, CDR2 FVKESK. V lost 1 base and J lost 4, with 7 bases in between. CDR3 length: 13 amino acids. CDR3 sequence: CASSQGRTYGYTF. The CDR3 DNA reads TGTGCCAGCAGCCAAGGACGGACCTATGGCTACACCTTC.

V usage is TRBV25-1 and J usage is TRBJ1-2; no definite D call. There are 15 residues in the CDR3. The germline gives CDR1 MGHDK, CDR2 SYGVNS. V dropped 1 base and J dropped 10 bases, with 19 bases sitting between them. This CDR3 reads CASSESLPGPNYYTF. The CDR3 DNA sequence: TGTGCCAGCAGTGAATCGCTACCTGGCCCCAATTACTACACCTTC.

This clone came up a few times. The genes are TRBV25-1 and TRBJ2-5, with TRBD2 as a possible D gene (6 bases). Trimming left V 10 bases short and J 2 bases short, with 17 bases between. The CDR3 covers 14 residues. Per germline, CDR1 MGHDK and CDR2 SYGVNS. The CDR3: CAKTGGVRQETQYF. The CDR3 nucleotides read TGTGCCAAGACGGGCGGGGTCAGACAAGAGACCCAGTACTTC.

In its sample, this clone was seen a few times. The chain has TRBV5-1 and TRBJ2-1; 12 bases map to TRBD2. This CDR3 is built from 16 residues. Germline CDR1 is SGHRS and CDR2 is YFSETQ. Trimming at V came to 4 bases and at J to 8 bases, leaving 10 bases not matched to a gene. Written as DNA, the CDR3 is TGCGCCAGCAGCGACTCCCTAGCGGGGGGGCCCGATGAGCAGTTCTTC. It translates to CASSDSLAGGPDEQFF.

The chain employs TRBV5-1 and TRBJ2-2; weak D call: TRBD2 (5 bases). Trimming took 0 bases from V and 3 from J, leaving 12 bases between them. The CDR3 is made up of 16 amino acids. Per germline, CDR1 SGHRS and CDR2 YFSETQ. The CDR3 reads CASSLVGRRDTGELFF. As DNA, the CDR3 is TGCGCCAGCAGCTTGGTGGGCCGGCGGGACACCGGGGAGCTGTTTTTT. The whole variable domain, filled in from reference TRBV5-1 and TRBJ2-2, reads KAGVTQTPRYLIKTRGQQVTLSCSPISGHRSVSWYQQTPGQGLQFLFEYFSETQRNKGNFPGRFSGRQFSNSRSEMNVSTLELGDSALYLCASSLVGRRDTGELFFGEGSRLTVL.

The table lists this clone with a few counts. The genes are TRBV4-1 and TRBJ1-1; D uncertain. Trimming took 0 bases from V and 3 from J, leaving 17 bases between them. Germline V gives CDR1 MGHRA, CDR2 YSYEKL. CDR3 length: 17 amino acids. DNA of the CDR3: TGCGCCAGCAGCCAAGATCGTCGGTCGCCCACTGACACTGAAGCTTTCTTT. Residues: CASSQDRRSPTDTEAFF.